The 14 T cell receptor beta chains below all came from one sample that was sequenced in a study of T-cell reconstitution after alpha-beta-depleted transplantation in children. Unique molecular identifiers tagged the TCRbeta library. TCRdb analysed the PCR reads with MiXCR anew, one entry per CDR3 protein. The profile shows about 600,000 distinct CDR3 sequences, about 10% of them singletons. This specimen consisted of PBMCs from the stem cell graft donor, obtained from the stem cell graft. All receptors derive from a human donor who donated a stem cell graft to a child with acute myeloid leukemia.

This clonotype came up many times. This CDR3 is CASSQGDRKTTDTQYF. The CDR3 nucleotides are TGTGCCAGCAGCCAAGGGGACAGGAAAACCACAGATACGCAGTATTTT. This sequence joins TRBV4-2 and TRBJ2-3; 8 bases line up with TRBD1. CDR1 and CDR2 (germline): LGHNA, YNFKEQ. Trimming cost V 1 base and J 2 bases; bases outside gene matches: 5. The length of the CDR3 is 16 residues.

The chain links TRBV18 to TRBJ2-1; 7 bases are a match to TRBD2. The CDR3 extends over 16 amino acids. The V segment lost 3 bases and the J segment 5 bases; nucleotides outside the gene matches: 10. The V gene's germline CDR1 is KGHSH and CDR2 LQKENI. This chain's CDR3 is CASSPEGREFNNEQFF. CDR3 bases: TGTGCCAGCTCACCGGAGGGGCGGGAGTTCAACAATGAGCAGTTCTTC.

This clonotype appeared many times. V gene TRBV7-9 combines with J gene TRBJ2-1, with D hard to call. Germline V gene sequence: CDR1 SEHNR, CDR2 FQNEAQ (reference sequence). There are 16 residues in the CDR3. The V and J ends lost 2 bases and 2 bases respectively, with 13 bases between them. The chain's CDR3 is CASSLLAGVPYNEQFF. CDR3 coding DNA: TGTGCCAGCAGCTTACTTGCAGGAGTCCCCTACAATGAGCAGTTCTTC.

The gene calls are TRBV7-8 and TRBJ2-1; D is undetermined. There are 15 residues in the CDR3. V lost 2 bases to trimming and J lost 2 bases, with 10 bases between them. Germline V lookup: CDR1 SGHVS, CDR2 FQNEAQ. The CDR3 DNA follows: TGTGCCAGCAGCTTAATGGAGAAGCCCTACAATGAGCAGTTCTTC. Protein product: CASSLMEKPYNEQFF. The whole variable domain, remainder taken from reference TRBV7-8 and TRBJ2-1, is GAGVSQSPRYKVAKRGQDVALRCDPISGHVSLFWYQQALGQGPEFLTYFQNEAQLDKSGLPSDRFFAERPEGSVSTLKIQRTQQEDSAVYLCASSLMEKPYNEQFFGPGTRLTVL.

The chain links TRBV7-6 to TRBJ2-1, with TRBD2 identical over 10 bases. The CDR3 is made up of 16 amino acids. Trimming took 5 bases from V and 7 from J; bases not matched to a gene: 11. Germline assignment: CDR1 SGHVS and CDR2 FNYEAQ. CDR3 in DNA: TGTGCCAGCAGCCGTCTTACTAGCGGGATGTGGAATGAGCAGTTCTTC. Translation: CASSRLTSGMWNEQFF.

This clonotype was seen a few times. The chain recombines TRBV20-1 with TRBJ2-1; D gene uncertain. The CDR3 is 14 residues long. Trimming cost V 1 base and J 2 bases, with 9 bases left between them. From germline, CDR1 is DFQATT and CDR2 SNEGSKA (reference sequence). CDR3 residues: CSARGGFPYNEQFF. In nucleotides, the CDR3 is TGCAGTGCTAGAGGTGGTTTCCCCTACAATGAGCAGTTCTTC.

This clonotype was observed at least ten times. The chain couples TRBV11-2 to TRBJ2-1; 7 bases fit TRBD1. The germline gives CDR1 SGHAT, CDR2 FQNNGV. The CDR3 is 13 amino acids. V dropped 4 bases and J dropped 4; count of bases not matched to a gene: 1. This chain's CDR3 is CASSSDRYNEQFF. The CDR3 DNA reads as TGTGCCAGCAGCTCGGACAGGTACAATGAGCAGTTCTTC.

The chain uses TRBV28 and TRBJ1-4; 9 bases are shared with TRBD1. The CDR3 has 14 residues. Trimming cost V 7 bases and J 8 bases; bases outside gene matches: 8. Germline CDR1 and CDR2: MDHEN and SYDVKM. The CDR3 loop is CASKGGTGTEKLFF. DNA for the CDR3: TGTGCCAGCAAAGGCGGGACAGGGACGGAAAAACTGTTTTTT.

V gene TRBV20-1 combines with J gene TRBJ2-1, with D hard to call. Looked up from germline, CDR1 is DFQATT and CDR2 is SNEGSKA (reference sequence). Trimming took off 0 bases at V and 8 bases at J, with 11 bases between the two ends. The CDR3 consists of 13 residues. CDR3 sequence: CSARDHGVDEQFF. The CDR3 nucleotides are TGCAGTGCTAGAGATCATGGGGTGGATGAGCAGTTCTTC.

This clonotype has only a few counts. This chain connects TRBV7-3 to TRBJ2-1, with 13 bases that match TRBD2. V was pared by 5 bases and J by 8 bases, with 9 bases of the junction left unmatched. The CDR3 has 16 residues. The germline V gene encodes CDR1 SGHTA and CDR2 FQGTGA. The CDR3 here is CASSPRTSGRGDEQFF. The CDR3 coding sequence is TGTGCCAGCAGCCCCCGGACTAGCGGGAGAGGCGATGAGCAGTTCTTC.

The chain uses TRBV18 and TRBJ2-7; D perhaps matches TRBD1 (5 bases). The CDR3 is 13 residues long. The germline V gene has CDR1 KGHSH and CDR2 LQKENI. The V end was cut by 4 bases, the J end by 3 bases, with 10 bases between. CDR3 sequence reads: CASSLSQDYEQYF. DNA of the CDR3: TGTGCCAGCTCACTATCACAGGACTACGAGCAGTACTTC.

This clonotype was observed a few times. This CDR3 reads CASSPTSGSLYEQYF. In DNA form, the CDR3 reads TGTGCCAGCAGCCCGACTAGCGGGAGTCTCTACGAGCAGTACTTC. The chain carries TRBV7-2 and TRBJ2-7, with TRBD2 matching 12 bases. V was pared by 5 bases and J by 3 bases, with 5 bases of the junction left unmatched. The CDR3 consists of 15 residues. Germline loops: CDR1 SGHTA, CDR2 FQGNSA.

This clonotype was seen ten or more times. The rearrangement uses TRBV25-1 and TRBJ1-1; D not certain. The ends were cut back, 5 bases at V and 1 base at J, with 8 bases in the middle. Germline V gives CDR1 MGHDK, CDR2 SYGVNS. The CDR3 totals 13 residues. The CDR3 DNA reads as TGTGCCAGCAGTCGGCGAGGGAACACTGAAGCTTTCTTT. It translates to CASSRRGNTEAFF.

At least ten counts were recorded for this clonotype. V is TRBV7-2 and J is TRBJ2-5; D call uncertain. Trimming cost V 4 bases and J 1 base, with 10 bases left between them. CDR1 and CDR2 (germline): SGHTA, FQGNSA. The CDR3 has 14 amino acids. The DNA of the CDR3 is TGTGCCAGCAGCTCCTTGATCTCCCAAGAGACCCAGTACTTC. It specifies CASSSLISQETQYF.